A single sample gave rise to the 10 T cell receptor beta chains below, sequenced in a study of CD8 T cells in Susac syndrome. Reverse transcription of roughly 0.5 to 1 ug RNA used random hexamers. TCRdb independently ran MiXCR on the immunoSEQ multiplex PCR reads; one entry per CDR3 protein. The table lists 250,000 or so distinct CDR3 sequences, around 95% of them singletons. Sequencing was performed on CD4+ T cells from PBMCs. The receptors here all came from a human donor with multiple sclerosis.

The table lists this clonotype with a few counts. CDR3 sequence (DNA): TGTGCCAGCAGCTTGGTACAGCGCGATGAAGCTTTCTTT. Translating it yields CASSLVQRDEAFF. The J gene is TRBJ1-1, the V gene TRBV7-9; the D is unclear. Germline-derived CDR1 and CDR2 are SEHNR and FQNEAQ (reference sequence). This CDR3 comprises 13 residues. V gave up 3 bases and J gave up 7 bases, with 12 bases separating them.

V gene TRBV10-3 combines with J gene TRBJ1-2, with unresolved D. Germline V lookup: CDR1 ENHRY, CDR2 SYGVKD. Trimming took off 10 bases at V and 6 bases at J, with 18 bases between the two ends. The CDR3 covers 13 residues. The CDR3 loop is CATRRQDRNGYTF. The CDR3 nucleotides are TGTGCCACCCGGCGGCAGGATCGGAATGGCTACACCTTC.

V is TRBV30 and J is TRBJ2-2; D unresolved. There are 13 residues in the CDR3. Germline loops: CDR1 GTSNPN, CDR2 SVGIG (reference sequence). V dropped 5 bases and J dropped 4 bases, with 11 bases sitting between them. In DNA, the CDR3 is TGTGCCTGGGGAGTTGTTGGCACCGGGGAGCTGTTTTTT. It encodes CAWGVVGTGELFF.

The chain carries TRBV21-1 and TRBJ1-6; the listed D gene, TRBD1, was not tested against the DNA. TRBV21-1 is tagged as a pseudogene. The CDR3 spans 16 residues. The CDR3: CASSKIGAGYNSPLHF. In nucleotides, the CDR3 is TGTGCCAGCAGCAAAATCGGGGCAGGATATAATTCACCCCTCCACTTT.

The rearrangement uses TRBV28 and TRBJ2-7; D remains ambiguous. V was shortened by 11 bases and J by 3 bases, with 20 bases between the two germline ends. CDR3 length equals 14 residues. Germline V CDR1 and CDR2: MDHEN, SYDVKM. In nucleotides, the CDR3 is TGTGCCCAAGCAGACTCCCCGAGCGTCTACGAGCAGTACTTC. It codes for CAQADSPSVYEQYF. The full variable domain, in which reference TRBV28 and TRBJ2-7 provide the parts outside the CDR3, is DVKVTQSSRYLVKRTGEKVFLECVQDMDHENMFWYRQDPGLGLRLIYFSYDVKMKEKGDIPEGYSVSREKKERFSLILESASTNQTSMYLCAQADSPSVYEQYFGPGTRLTVT.

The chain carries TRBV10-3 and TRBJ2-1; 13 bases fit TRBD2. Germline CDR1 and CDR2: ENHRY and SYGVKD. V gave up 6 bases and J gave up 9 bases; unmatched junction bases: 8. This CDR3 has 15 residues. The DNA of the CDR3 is TGTGCCATCAGAACGACTAGCGGGGGGAGGGGTGAGCAGTTCTTC. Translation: CAIRTTSGGRGEQFF.

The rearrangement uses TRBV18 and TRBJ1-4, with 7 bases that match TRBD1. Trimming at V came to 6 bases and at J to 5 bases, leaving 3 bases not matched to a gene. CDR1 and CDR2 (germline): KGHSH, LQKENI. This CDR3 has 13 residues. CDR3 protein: CASSPGQNEKLFF. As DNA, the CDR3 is TGTGCCAGCTCCCCGGGACAGAATGAAAAACTGTTTTTT.

The CDR3 sequence is CASVSGIGEQFF. DNA of the CDR3: TGTGCCAGTGTTAGCGGGATAGGGGAGCAGTTCTTC. This chain joins TRBV7-2 and TRBJ2-1; 8 bases map to TRBD2. Germline assignment: CDR1 SGHTA and CDR2 FQGNSA. The CDR3 runs 12 residues. Germline trimming cut 9 bases from V and 10 bases from J; bases unmatched to any gene: 8.

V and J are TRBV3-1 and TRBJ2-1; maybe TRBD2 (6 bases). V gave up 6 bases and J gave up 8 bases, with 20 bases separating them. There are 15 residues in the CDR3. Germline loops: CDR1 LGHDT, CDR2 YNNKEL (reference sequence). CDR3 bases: TGTGCCAGCAGTCTCCAGATGGGGAGGAGCCATGAGCAGTTCTTC. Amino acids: CASSLQMGRSHEQFF.

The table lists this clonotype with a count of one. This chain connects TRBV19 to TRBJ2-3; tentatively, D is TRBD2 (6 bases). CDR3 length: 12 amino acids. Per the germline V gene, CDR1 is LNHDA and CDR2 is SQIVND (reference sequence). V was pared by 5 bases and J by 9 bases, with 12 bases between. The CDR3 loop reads CASSFESGTQYF. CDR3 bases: TGTGCCAGTAGTTTTGAAAGCGGGACGCAGTATTTT.